These 3 T cell receptor beta chains came from one sample sequenced in a study of shared clonotypes between healthy human individuals (dated by TCRdb to 2018 to 2021). CD8 naive samples consisted of CD45RO-negative cells that were positively selected for CCR7, yielding a CD45RA+CCR7+ population without TemRA cells. To prepare the library, the immunoSEQ multiplex PCR assay was applied. TCRdb mirrors the immuneACCESS table, restricted to in-frame sequences. Some clones are absent from its copies; in checked studies, under half trace to an unresolved V gene, and the reason for the others is unknown. The sample table records roughly 590,000 clones; 95% to 96% of these occur just once. The ten largest clones take up about 0.11% of the sample. Sequencing was carried out using naive CD8+ T cells sorted from blood. The cell subset or site label for this specimen denotes: CD45RA+CCR7+. The origin of the receptors is a woman younger than 45 in good health.

The chain employs TRBV7-6 and TRBJ2-1, with TRBD1 matching over 9 bases. CDR1 is SGHVS and CDR2 is FNYEAQ in the germline V gene. The V segment lost 5 bases and the J segment 5 bases; nucleotides outside the gene matches: 19. The CDR3 is 19 residues long. The CDR3 nucleotides are TGTGCCAGCAGCCGACTCCCACCCGAAGACAGGGGGTCCGACAATGAGCAGTTCTTC. Protein: CASSRLPPEDRGSDNEQFF. The variable domain in full, with the rest retrieved from reference TRBV7-6 and TRBJ2-1, is GAGVSQSPRYKVTKRGQDVALRCDPISGHVSLYWYRQALGQGPEFLTYFNYEAQQDKSGLPNDRFSAERPEGSISTLTIQRTEQRDSAMYRCASSRLPPEDRGSDNEQFFGPGTRLTVL.

The chain has TRBV4-1 and TRBJ2-7; 11 nucleotides align to TRBD1. CDR1 MGHRA and CDR2 YSYEKL come from the germline V gene. Trimming took 2 bases from V and 3 from J; bases not matched to a gene: 3. CDR3 length: 15 residues. The CDR3 sequence is CASSQRTGGGYEQYF. In DNA form, the CDR3 reads TGCGCCAGCAGCCAAAGGACAGGGGGCGGCTACGAGCAGTACTTC.

With respect to this clone: A junction end diverges from the germline sequence, so it may reflect a read error. The gene calls are TRBV4-1 and TRBJ1-1; D possibly corresponds to TRBD1 (5 bases). The CDR3 sequence is 15 residues long. Germline CDR1 reads MGHRA; CDR2 reads YSYEKL. Here the CDR3 DNA reads TGCGCCAGCAGCCAAGACCCAGGGAGGGTCACTGAAGCTTCCTTT. Its protein product is CASSQDPGRVTEASF.